The entry below describes one TCR beta chain. This sample stems from a study of blood T cell repertoires in COVID-19. Study in general: The origin of the acute and convalescent COVID-19 samples was the United States, Italy and Spain. In each case, the material was cDNA or gDNA derived from T cells, B-cell-depleted T cells, or PBMCs.

CDR1 SNHLY and CDR2 FYNNEI come from the germline V gene. Trimming shortened V by 7 bases and J by 0 bases, and 16 bases separated the two germline ends. This CDR3 has 17 amino acids. Methods used by the authors: Nucleated cell number was recorded as an estimate derived from reference gene primer amplification. Repertoires were generated with immunoSEQ multiplex PCR, while TCRdb's copy carries only in-frame clones and drops some. Clone size and the V and J calls come from that table; the DNA yielded D and trimming. There are over 80,000 clones in the sample; about four fifths occur only once, and 15% to 20% lies in the top ten.

Input material: peripheral blood. The source is a woman older than 75 with active or convalescent COVID-19. V usage is TRBV2 and J usage is TRBJ2-6, with unresolved D. CDR3 bases: TGTGCCAGCAATAGGCAGGCTTTAATCTCTGGGGCCAACGTCCTGACTTTC. Amino acid sequence: CASNRQALISGANVLTF.